The rows below give T cell receptor beta chains drawn from one sample of a study of OX40 agonist ivuxolimab in advanced cancers. Generated by immunoSEQ multiplex PCR, the TCRdb table keeps only in-frame clones and is missing some. The profile shows around 150,000 clones, 94% of them singletons. Sequences were derived from CD4+ or CD8+ T cells sorted from blood, sampled in a trial of the OX40 agonist ivuxolimab. Source of these receptors: an adult with an advanced solid tumor such as melanoma, head and neck, liver or kidney cancer. Both conserved end residues are part of each CDR3. D genes are given only for firm matches. Not all rows give a size; the values are once, few, many and, for expanded clones, a class.

clone_size,j_call,d_call,v_call,cdr3_aa,cdr3_nt
.,TRBJ2-3,TRBD1,TRBV7-2,CASSFTGTGGADTQYF,TGTGCCAGCAGCTTCACCGGGACAGGGGGCGCAGATACGCAGTATTTT
.,TRBJ1-2,.,TRBV19,CASQVTPKDGYTF,TGTGCCAGTCAGGTAACCCCAAAGGATGGCTACACCTTC
.,TRBJ1-2,.,TRBV6-1,CASSGNRGYGYTF,TGTGCCAGCAGTGGGAACAGAGGCTATGGCTACACCTTC
.,TRBJ2-1,.,TRBV7-2,CASSGSWGFAGNEQFF,TGTGCCAGCAGCGGCTCTTGGGGCTTCGCTGGGAATGAGCAGTTCTTC
.,TRBJ1-1,.,TRBV7-9,CASSLMEDTEAFF,TGTGCCAGCAGCTTAATGGAGGACACTGAAGCTTTCTTT
.,TRBJ2-1,TRBD2,TRBV4-1,CASSQDWGGNEQFF,TGCGCCAGCAGCCAAGATTGGGGGGGCAATGAGCAGTTCTTC
.,TRBJ2-3,TRBD2,TRBV7-2,CASRPGLGGDTQYF,TGTGCCAGCAGACCTGGACTAGGTGGAGATACGCAGTATTTT
few,TRBJ1-5,.,TRBV4-1,CASSQESLWGNQPQHF,TGCGCCAGCAGCCAAGAGTCCCTGTGGGGCAATCAGCCCCAGCATTTT
.,TRBJ2-2,.,TRBV7-8,CASSPQGLGELFF,TGTGCCAGCAGCCCCCAGGGGCTCGGGGAGCTGTTTTTT
.,TRBJ1-5,.,TRBV7-2,CASSLQDRQPQHF,TGTGCCAGCAGCTTACAGGATCGGCAGCCCCAGCATTTT
.,TRBJ1-2,TRBD1,TRBV28,CASSPRQGDGYTF,TGTGCCAGCAGTCCCAGACAGGGTGATGGCTACACCTTC
.,TRBJ2-6,TRBD2,TRBV4-3,CASSQGTGGSRSGANVLTF,TGCGCCAGCAGCCAAGGGACGGGAGGTTCCAGATCTGGGGCCAACGTCCTGACTTTC
.,TRBJ1-4,TRBD1,TRBV27,CASSLRGWGQGAWANEKLFF,TGTGCCAGCAGTTTGAGGGGCTGGGGGCAGGGGGCATGGGCTAATGAAAAACTGTTTTTT
.,TRBJ2-7,.,TRBV6-5,CASRLDRRSYEQYF,TGTGCCAGCAGACTAGACAGGAGGTCCTACGAGCAGTACTTC
.,TRBJ2-7,.,TRBV11-3,CASSHAAMGDEQYF,TGTGCCAGCAGCCACGCTGCAATGGGCGACGAGCAGTACTTC
.,TRBJ1-4,.,TRBV18,CASSPPGEFGEKLFF,TGTGCCAGCTCTCCCCCGGGAGAGTTCGGTGAAAAACTGTTTTTT
.,TRBJ2-3,.,TRBV18,CASSPYGPSTDTQYF,TGTGCCAGCTCACCATACGGACCTAGCACAGATACGCAGTATTTT
.,TRBJ1-1,.,TRBV29-1,CSANLQALMNTEAFF,TGCAGCGCCAATTTACAGGCCTTGATGAACACTGAAGCTTTCTTT
.,TRBJ2-7,.,TRBV19,CASSIGSSGSEQYF,TGTGCCAGTAGTATAGGGTCCAGCGGATCCGAGCAGTACTTC
.,TRBJ2-7,TRBD1,TRBV6-5,CASRRTGFYEQYF,TGTGCCAGCAGGAGGACAGGGTTTTACGAGCAGTACTTC
.,TRBJ1-4,.,TRBV4-3,CASSQTVRGSANEKLFF,TGCGCCAGCAGCCAGACGGTTCGCGGGTCGGCTAATGAAAAACTGTTTTTT
once,TRBJ1-1,.,TRBV20-1,CSAGPEIEAFF,TGCAGTGCTGGCCCCGAAATTGAAGCTTTCTTT
.,TRBJ2-3,.,TRBV9,CASSVEALRRSDTQYF,TGTGCCAGCAGCGTAGAGGCCTTAAGGAGGTCAGATACGCAGTATTTT
.,TRBJ1-1,.,TRBV2,CATNRIPNTEAFF,TGTGCCACGAACAGGATACCGAACACTGAAGCTTTCTTT
.,TRBJ2-5,TRBD2,TRBV7-2,CASSLGGRAETQYF,TGTGCCAGCAGCTTAGGGGGGAGGGCAGAGACCCAGTACTTC
.,TRBJ1-4,TRBD1,TRBV28,CASGDRGIVTNEKLFF,TGTGCCAGCGGGGACAGGGGTATTGTAACTAATGAAAAACTGTTTTTT
once,TRBJ2-2,TRBD1,TRBV7-6,CASSPRRSRQGGLLNTGELFF,TGTGCCAGCAGCCCGAGGCGATCCAGACAGGGGGGACTTCTGAACACCGGGGAGCTGTTTTTT
.,TRBJ2-1,.,TRBV30,CAWSFDRDAWGNEQFF,TGTGCCTGGAGTTTTGACCGGGACGCCTGGGGGAATGAGCAGTTCTTC